This T cell receptor (beta chain) originates from a study of OX40 agonist ivuxolimab in advanced cancers. Sequencing was performed with immunoSEQ multiplex PCR; in TCRdb, only in-frame clones are kept and a portion is missing. The sample shows fewer than 55,000 clones, roughly four fifths of them seen only once. This clone was picked up one time. The V gene lost 6 bases and the J gene lost 0 bases, with 11 bases spanning the gap. The CDR3 consists of 14 residues. Germline CDR1 SEHNR, CDR2 FQNEAQ (reference sequence). This sequence was found in an adult with an advanced solid tumor such as melanoma, head and neck, liver or kidney cancer. This sequence joins TRBV7-9 and TRBJ1-1, with D possibly being TRBD1 (6 bases). The sample consisted of CD4+ or CD8+ T cells sorted from blood, taken in a trial of the OX40 agonist ivuxolimab. CDR3 coding DNA: TGTGCCAGCAGATTACAGGGATTGAACACTGAAGCTTTCTTT. Its protein is CASRLQGLNTEAFF.